This is a list of T cell receptor beta chains from one sample in a study of a mutant IDH1 vaccine in newly diagnosed glioma. Clones were read by immunoSEQ multiplex PCR, and TCRdb kept only the in-frame ones, dropping some. The sample yields tens of thousands of clones, approximately 72% seen once. These receptors' antigens are unknown. This material consisted of PBMCs, taken from a glioma patient whose treatment included an IDH1 peptide vaccine. These receptors were taken from a man aged 50 to 60 with glioma. CDR3s include the opening cysteine and the closing phenylalanine or tryptophan. Each record gives: V gene, J gene, CDR3 protein.

>TRBV6-1|TRBJ2-3
CARVTSGGPTDTQYF
>TRBV2|TRBJ1-1
CALVEGQGTEAFF
>TRBV2|TRBJ1-5
CASSEEGNQPQHF
>TRBV10-3|TRBJ1-1
CAGGGLGVGTEAFF
>TRBV9|TRBJ1-2
CASSVDGGYGYTF
>TRBV5-1|TRBJ2-7
CASSYPGTYEQYF
>TRBV5-4|TRBJ2-1
CASSLDKSSEQFF
>TRBV6-1|TRBJ2-7
CASSRDSLSYEQYF
>TRBV6-5|TRBJ2-7
CASSPPLAGAHEQYF
>TRBV10-2|TRBJ2-2
CASIPGRANTGELFF
>TRBV25-1|TRBJ2-3
CASTDTGGTDTQYF
>TRBV10-3|TRBJ1-1
CAISEPTSTGPEAFF